Below are 3 T cell receptor beta chains sequenced from a single sample in a study of CD8 T cells in Susac syndrome. Reverse transcription of about 0.5 to 1 ug RNA used random hexamers. TCRdb re-analysed the immunoSEQ multiplex PCR reads in MiXCR, keeping a single row per CDR3 protein. The table has around 85,000 distinct CDR3 sequences, 95% seen once. The sample was CD8+ T cells from PBMCs. These receptors originate from a human donor with Susac syndrome.

As for this clonotype: The junction does not match germline at one end; this may be a read error. The V gene is TRBV15, the J gene TRBJ2-3; 13 positions agree with TRBD2. Germline-derived CDR1 and CDR2 are LNHNV and YYDKDF (reference sequence). The CDR3 contains 11 residues. For the CDR3, the DNA is TGTGCCACCAGCACGGGACTAGCGGGATCTTTT. It is translated as CATSTGLAGSF.

The CDR3, as DNA: TGTGCCAGCATGACGGGACAGGGGGACTATGGCTACACCTTC. It specifies CASMTGQGDYGYTF. The chain combines TRBV25-1 with TRBJ1-2; TRBD1 aligns across 11 bases. CDR3 length: 14 amino acids. Germline V CDR1 and CDR2: MGHDK, SYGVNS. The junction had 4 bases not matched to a gene; V was cut back by 7 bases and J by 3 bases.

The rearrangement links TRBV6-1 to TRBJ2-1, with 10 bases that match TRBD1. Germline trimming cut 6 bases from V and 6 bases from J; bases unmatched to any gene: 14. The V gene's germline CDR1 is MNHNS and CDR2 SASEGT. The CDR3 has 17 residues. Here the CDR3 reads CASRSGVFGTGVNEQFF. In nucleotides, the CDR3 is TGTGCCAGCAGGTCGGGGGTATTCGGGACAGGGGTCAATGAGCAGTTCTTC.